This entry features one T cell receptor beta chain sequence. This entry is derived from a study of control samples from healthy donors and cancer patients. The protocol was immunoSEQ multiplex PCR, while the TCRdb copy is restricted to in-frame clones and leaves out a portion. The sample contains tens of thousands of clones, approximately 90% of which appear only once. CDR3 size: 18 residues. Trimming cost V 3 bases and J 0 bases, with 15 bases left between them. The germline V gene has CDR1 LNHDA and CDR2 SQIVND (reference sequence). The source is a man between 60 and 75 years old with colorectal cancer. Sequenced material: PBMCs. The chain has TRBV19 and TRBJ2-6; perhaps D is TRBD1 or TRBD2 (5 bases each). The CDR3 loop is CASSIGWSGRSGANVLTF. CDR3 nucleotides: TGTGCCAGTAGTATTGGGTGGTCGGGGCGCTCTGGGGCCAACGTCCTGACTTTC.